This T cell receptor (beta chain) was identified during a study of T cell clonotyping in hematopoietic cell transplantation. The study's findings and limits: After transplant, recipient diversity fell while pathologically expanded clonotypes grew through day 180. No sorting was done, leaving CD4 and CD8 contributions mixed.

This clone has more than one count but fewer than ten. As yet, its antigen is unknown. The ends were cut back, 6 bases at V and 0 bases at J, with 8 bases in the middle. This CDR3 contains 14 residues. Germline V gene sequence: CDR1 MNHNY, CDR2 SVGAGI (reference sequence). Blood collection times were about day -28 and days 30, 100, 180 posttransplant. Sequencing used immunoSEQ multiplex PCR; TCRdb keeps in-frame clones, though not all of them. The profile covers around 16,000 clones, with approximately 57% appearing a single time and 12% taken by the ten largest. This chain links TRBV6-6 with TRBJ2-2, with a weak D call TRBD2 (6 bases). This material consisted of PBMCs, taken 30 days after allogeneic stem cell transplant. The sequence was collected from a male patient aged 45-60 years who had an allogeneic stem cell transplant from an unrelated donor, so T cells may come from the graft donor. Some clones in this sample may be carry-over from other donors' samples. The CDR3 protein is CASRASANTGELFF. In DNA form, the CDR3 reads TGTGCCAGCAGAGCTAGCGCGAACACCGGGGAGCTGTTTTTT.